The subject of this entry is one T cell receptor beta chain. What it recognizes is unknown. Every donor gave around 10 milliliters of peripheral blood. Trimming pared 6 bases from V and 3 bases from J, leaving 13 bases between. The CDR3 has 14 residues. The data originate from a study of blood T cells in healthy people across ages. Together with a sample-barcoded 5' primer, a J-beta primer mix was included in a second PCR lasting about 6 to 12 cycles. TCRdb processed the 5' RACE reads anew with MiXCR; each CDR3 protein has one entry. The profile covers just under 900,000 distinct CDR3 sequences, with roughly 26% appearing a single time and 15% to 20% taken by the ten largest. Whole-study results and caveats: Researchers deemed the diversity estimates from one million T cells underestimates. Samples with more naive T cells showed higher observed beta diversity. Naive CD4+ cells and diversity were both higher in long-lived donors than in aged donors.

The origin of this receptor is a woman over 75 in good health. The V and J genes are TRBV12-3 or TRBV12-4 and TRBJ2-3; the D is unclear. The sequenced material came from blood. CDR3 nucleotide sequence: TGTGCCAGCAGCCCTGGACCTGGGACAGATACGCAGTATTTT. It codes for CASSPGPGTDTQYF.